A selection of T cell receptor beta chains follows, all from one sample in a study of identical twins. TCRdb independently ran MiXCR on the 5' RACE reads; one entry per CDR3 protein. Of 1.5 million to 2 million distinct CDR3 sequences listed, around 33% are singletons. The sequenced material came from cord blood. The origin of the receptors is a newborn girl in good health. Both conserved end residues are part of each CDR3. Fields, in order: clone size, V gene, J gene, D gene, CDR3 DNA, CDR3 protein. D genes are given only for firm matches. Rows may omit the clone size; those that give it use once, few, many or a size class.

>once|TRBV5-1|TRBJ2-7|TRBD1
TGCGCCAGCAGCCCTTCGAGGGACAGCTCCTACAATGAGCAGTACTTC
CASSPSRDSSYNEQYF
>few|TRBV10-3|TRBJ2-3|TRBD1
TGTGCCATCAGAACCCGACAGGGTCCTAGCACAGATACGCAGTATTTT
CAIRTRQGPSTDTQYF
>few|TRBV6-6|TRBJ1-5|-
TGTGCCAGCAGTTACTCGGGGGCCGATAATCAGCCCCAGCATTTT
CASSYSGADNQPQHF
>few|TRBV10-3|TRBJ1-1|-
TGTGCCATCAGTGATAAGGTACAGGCTCCCGCTTTCTTT
CAISDKVQAPAFF
>few|TRBV29-1|TRBJ2-7|-
TGCAGCGTTTTAACGGGGCTCTACAATGAGCAGTACTTC
CSVLTGLYNEQYF
>-|TRBV10-3|TRBJ1-5|-
TGTGCCATCAGTGAGGGGGGGTCTGGGAATCAGCCCCAGCATTTT
CAISEGGSGNQPQHF
>few|TRBV7-8|TRBJ2-7|TRBD2
TGTGCCAGCAGCCCGTCCTTACGACTAGCTAAATCCTACGAGCAGTACTTC
CASSPSLRLAKSYEQYF
>few|TRBV14|TRBJ1-2|-
TGTGCCAGCAGCCAAACCCCAGTATATGGCTACACCTTC
CASSQTPVYGYTF
>-|TRBV20-1|TRBJ2-5|-
TGCAGTGCTCGGACATCTAGGGGGGAGACCCAGTACTTC
CSARTSRGETQYF
>-|TRBV30|TRBJ2-3|TRBD2
TGTGCCTGGAGCTCCGGAAGCGGGACTACGCAGTATTTT
CAWSSGSGTTQYF
>many|TRBV21-1|TRBJ2-7|-
TGTGCCAGCAGACTAGCGGGAGACAGGAGCTCCTACGAGCAGTACTTC
CASRLAGDRSSYEQYF
>-|TRBV7-2|TRBJ2-3|TRBD2
TGTGCCAGCAGCCCTAGCGGGAGTGTCTCAGATACGCAGTATTTT
CASSPSGSVSDTQYF
>few|TRBV28|TRBJ1-2|-
TGTGCCAGCAGCCCCGCGGACTATGGCTACACCTTC
CASSPADYGYTF
>-|TRBV6-5|TRBJ2-4|TRBD1
TGTGCCAGCAGTTATTCCGGGACAGGGACCGTTTGGGAGCAGTACTTC
CASSYSGTGTVWEQYF
>-|TRBV6-5|TRBJ2-3|-
TGTGCCAGCATGGAAGCGCGTCTCACAGATACGCAGTATTTT
CASMEARLTDTQYF
>few|TRBV4-1|TRBJ2-7|-
TGCGCCAGCAGCTCGGACTTGACCTACGAGCAGTACTTC
CASSSDLTYEQYF
>-|TRBV4-2|TRBJ2-7|TRBD2
TGTGCCAGCAGCCGCGGACTAGCGGGAGGAAGGGGTTACGAGCAGTACTTC
CASSRGLAGGRGYEQYF
>many|TRBV11-2|TRBJ1-4|-
TGTGCCAGCAGCACGCTAAAGGAGCCATATGAAAAACTGTTTTTT
CASSTLKEPYEKLFF
>-|TRBV5-1|TRBJ2-3|TRBD2
TGCGCCAGCAGCTGGATAGCGGGAGGCTCCACAGATACGCAGTATTTT
CASSWIAGGSTDTQYF
>-|TRBV4-2|TRBJ2-1|TRBD1
TGTGCCAGCAGCCAAGTCCCTGGACAGGGAGAGGATGAGCAGTTCTTC
CASSQVPGQGEDEQFF
>-|TRBV20-1|TRBJ1-5|-
TGCAGTGCTAGTGCCAGGGTGGCAAGCAATCAGCCCCAGCATTTT
CSASARVASNQPQHF
>many|TRBV29-1|TRBJ2-3|-
TGCAGCGTTGGGGCTAGCCCAGATACGCAGTATTTT
CSVGASPDTQYF
>few|TRBV12-3/TRBV12-4|TRBJ2-2|TRBD2
TGTGCCAGCAGCCTGAAAGATCTCGGGGGGGAGAACACCGGGGAGCTGTTTTTT
CASSLKDLGGENTGELFF
>-|TRBV21-1|TRBJ2-5|-
TGTGCCAGCAGCAGGAGGGGTAAAGAGACCCAGTACTTC
CASSRRGKETQYF
>few|TRBV24-1|TRBJ2-1|TRBD2
TGTGCCACCAGCCGTAGCGGGAGAATAGACAATGAGCAGTTCTTC
CATSRSGRIDNEQFF
>-|TRBV7-9|TRBJ2-3|-
TGTGCCAGCAGGAGGACCTATACGCAGTATTTT
CASRRTYTQYF
>-|TRBV27|TRBJ2-7|TRBD2
TGTGCCAGCAGTTTATCCCGCCGACTAGCGGGAGAGACCTACGAGCAGTACTTC
CASSLSRRLAGETYEQYF
>many|TRBV10-3|TRBJ2-1|-
TGTGCCATCAGTGAGCGGAATGAGCAGTTCTTC
CAISERNEQFF
>-|TRBV28|TRBJ1-2|TRBD1
TGTGCCAGCAGTTTTGAGACAGGGAACTATGGCTACACCTTC
CASSFETGNYGYTF
>many|TRBV11-1|TRBJ2-1|TRBD1
TGTGCCAGTTCTGAGGGGGCGTACAATGAGCAGTTCTTC
CASSEGAYNEQFF
>-|TRBV12-3/TRBV12-4|TRBJ2-7|-
TGTGCCAGCAGTCCCTGGACAGTGGGCTACGAGCAGTACTTC
CASSPWTVGYEQYF
>-|TRBV3-1|TRBJ1-1|-
TGTGCCAGCACCCAAGGTTCGGGGACTGAAGCTTTCTTT
CASTQGSGTEAFF
>-|TRBV12-3/TRBV12-4|TRBJ2-7|-
TGTGCCAGCAGTTCCAGGAGGCTCACTGGGGGAGAGCAGTACTTC
CASSSRRLTGGEQYF
>-|TRBV29-1|TRBJ1-4|-
TGCAGCGCCGCCGGCCGCACTAATGAAAAACTGTTTTTT
CSAAGRTNEKLFF
>few|TRBV29-1|TRBJ1-1|-
TGCAGCGTGGAGACTGGGGGGGCGGACACTGAAGCTTTCTTT
CSVETGGADTEAFF
>few|TRBV28|TRBJ2-7|-
TGTGCCAGCCGGGACGGACGTAACGAGCAGTACTTC
CASRDGRNEQYF
>-|TRBV28|TRBJ1-2|-
TGTGCCAGCATCCTAGGGGAAAGAGTGGGTGGCTACACCTTC
CASILGERVGGYTF
>-|TRBV24-1|TRBJ2-2|-
TGTGCCACCAGTGGTCATAGCCTGAACACCGGGGAGCTGTTTTTT
CATSGHSLNTGELFF
>-|TRBV12-1|TRBJ2-5|-
TGTGCCAGCAGCTTTATGGCAGGGGAGACCCAGTACTTC
CASSFMAGETQYF
>-|TRBV20-1|TRBJ2-7|-
TGCAGTGCCCCCGATCGGGTAGTTCCCTACGAGCAGTACTTC
CSAPDRVVPYEQYF